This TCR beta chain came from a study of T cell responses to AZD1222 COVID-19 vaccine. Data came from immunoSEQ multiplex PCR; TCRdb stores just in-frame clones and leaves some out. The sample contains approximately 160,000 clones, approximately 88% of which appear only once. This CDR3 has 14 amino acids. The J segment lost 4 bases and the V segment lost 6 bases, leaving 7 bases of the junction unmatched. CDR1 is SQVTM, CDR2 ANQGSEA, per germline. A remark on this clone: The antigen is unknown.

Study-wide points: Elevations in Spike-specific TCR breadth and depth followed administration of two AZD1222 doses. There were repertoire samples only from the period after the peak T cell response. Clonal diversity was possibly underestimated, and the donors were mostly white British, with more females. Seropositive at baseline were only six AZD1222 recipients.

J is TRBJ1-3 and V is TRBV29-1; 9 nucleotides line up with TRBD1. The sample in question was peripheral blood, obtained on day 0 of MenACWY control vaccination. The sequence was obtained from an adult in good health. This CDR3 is CSVEPGTGGNTIYF. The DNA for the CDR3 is TGCAGCGTAGAACCCGGGACAGGGGGAAACACCATATATTTT.